This T cell receptor (beta chain) was found in a study of cytomegalovirus exposure and HLA in healthy donors. Study as a whole: Of the donors genotyped, 398 in all, 75% to 85% fell in the Caucasian-associated ancestry cluster.

It was with 60 Vbeta and 13 Jbeta primers that the PCR ran. Method: immunoSEQ multiplex PCR; TCRdb's copy keeps in-frame clones and lacks some. Of under 200,000 clones listed, 84% are singletons. With regard to this clone: Its antigen is unknown.

The CDR3 runs to 13 residues. The V end lost 5 bases, the J end lost 5 bases, and 14 bases lay between the germline ends. CDR1 and CDR2 from the germline V gene are SGDLS and YYNGEE. Findings and limits, study-wide: In a later analysis, V- and J-gene trimming of beta chains associated with a DCLRE1C missense variant, replicated independently.

This sequence joins TRBV9 and TRBJ2-7, with D possibly TRBD2 on 5 matching bases. This TCR was sampled from a woman aged 45-60 years in good health and CMV-seropositive. Sequencing was carried out using PBMCs. This CDR3 is CASRAPGSNEQYF. CDR3 DNA: TGTGCCAGCAGGGCCCCGGGGTCCAACGAGCAGTACTTC.